The entry that follows covers one T cell receptor beta chain sequence. No cognate antigen has been identified for it. Base qualities are not at hand, and no much larger clone is one base apart. Within the sample, other DNA sequences also encode this same CDR3. TCRbeta CDR3 regions were amplified from genomic DNA by means of the immunoSEQ Assay, a bias-controlled multiplex PCR. Concerning the study's data processing: The number of nucleated cells in each sample was estimated from the amplification of reference gene primers within the assay. To quantify the absolute abundance of each unique TCRbeta CDR3 rearrangement, sequence reads were collapsed and filtered. For each sample, productive Simpson clonality was calculated by taking the square root of Simpson's diversity index across productive rearrangements. Held by TCRdb, this immuneACCESS table contains in-frame sequences only and omits some clones. Under half of the omission traces to an unresolved V gene where checked; the cause of the rest is unknown. D and trimming were read from the DNA, whereas the V and J calls and clone size are those reported in that table. For this sample there are some 98,000 clones; about 80% appear just once. Of the sample, about a tenth falls within the top ten clones.

Whole blood was collected in K2EDTA tubes by collaborating institutions according to the institutions' own protocols. For TCRbeta analysis, collaborators shipped samples as frozen whole blood, isolated PBMCs, or DNA extracted from either of those sample types. The data were taken from a study of blood T cell repertoires in COVID-19 (dated by TCRdb to about 2020). Looking at the study overall: Collaborator samples came from the United States, Italy and Spain and covered acute and convalescent phases of COVID-19. The prospective study material was composed of cDNA or gDNA derived from T cells, B-cell-depleted T cells, or PBMCs. Subjects who had been exposed to COVID-19, were actively infected with it, or had recovered from it provided the deeply sampled blood TCRbeta repertoires that made up the dataset. The repertoires were released in a freely available public database intended as a resource for research on the immune response to SARS-CoV-2. Samples came from the ongoing ImmuneRACE study (first 160 participants) plus 1,254 subjects from 6 global collaborators. Nearly every sample came with metadata listing a de-identified subject ID, COVID-19 status, age in years and sex. HLA class I and class II types, where available, came from metadata supplied by the sample provider rather than from assay-based typing.

Overall study outcomes, separate from this receptor: Clinical and demographic metadata were provided uncurated, with the amount varying by source and participant.

According to the germline V gene, CDR1 reads LGHNA and CDR2 reads YSLEER. The CDR3 contains 20 residues, cysteine and phenylalanine counted. Of all the DNA, just the CDR3 is kept, 60 bases in frame from base 1. V and J are trimmed by 0 bases and 6 bases, and the gene matches miss 11 bases of the junction. Rearrangement joined TRBV4-3 to TRBJ2-2; 15 central nucleotides agree with TRBD2. The TCR originated in a man between 70 and 80 years old with active or convalescent COVID-19. The sequenced sample was peripheral blood. The base sequence is TGCGCCAGCAGCCAAGATCGGACTAGCGGGGGGGCCGGGGGGGCCGGGGAGCTGTTTTTT. It codes for CASSQDRTSGGAGGAGELFF.